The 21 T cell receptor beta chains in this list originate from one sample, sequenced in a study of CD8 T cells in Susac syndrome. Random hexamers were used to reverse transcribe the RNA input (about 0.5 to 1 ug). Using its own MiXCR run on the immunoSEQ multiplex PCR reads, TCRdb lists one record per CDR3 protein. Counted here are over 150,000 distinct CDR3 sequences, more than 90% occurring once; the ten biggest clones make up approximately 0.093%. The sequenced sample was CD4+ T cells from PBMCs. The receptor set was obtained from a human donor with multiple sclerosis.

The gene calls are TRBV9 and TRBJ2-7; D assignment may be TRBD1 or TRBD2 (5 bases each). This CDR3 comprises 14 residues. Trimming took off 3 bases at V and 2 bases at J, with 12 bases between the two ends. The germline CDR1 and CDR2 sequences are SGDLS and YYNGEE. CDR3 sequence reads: CASSAGTGTYEQYF. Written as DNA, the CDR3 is TGTGCCAGCAGCGCCGGGACGGGAACCTACGAGCAGTACTTC.

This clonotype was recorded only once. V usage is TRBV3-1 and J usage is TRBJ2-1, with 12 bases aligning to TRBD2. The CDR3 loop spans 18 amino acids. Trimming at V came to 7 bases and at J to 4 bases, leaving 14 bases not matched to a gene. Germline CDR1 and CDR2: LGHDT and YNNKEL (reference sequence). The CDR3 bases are TGTGCCAGCACCCCCCGACTAGCGGGAGTTGTCGGGTACAATGAGCAGTTCTTC. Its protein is CASTPRLAGVVGYNEQFF.

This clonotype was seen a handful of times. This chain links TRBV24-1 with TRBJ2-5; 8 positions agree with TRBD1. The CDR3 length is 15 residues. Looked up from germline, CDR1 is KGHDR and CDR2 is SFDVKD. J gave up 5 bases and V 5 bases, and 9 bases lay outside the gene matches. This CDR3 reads CATSVGTGGMETQYF. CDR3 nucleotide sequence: TGTGCCACCAGTGTCGGGACAGGTGGAATGGAGACCCAGTACTTC.

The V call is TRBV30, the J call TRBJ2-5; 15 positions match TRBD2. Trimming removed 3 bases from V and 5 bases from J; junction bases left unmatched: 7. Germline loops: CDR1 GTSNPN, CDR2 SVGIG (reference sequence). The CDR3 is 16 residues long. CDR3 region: CAWSGLAGGRGETQYF. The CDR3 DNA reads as TGTGCCTGGAGCGGACTAGCGGGGGGGCGCGGTGAGACCCAGTACTTC.

The CDR3: CASSFWDRVYEQYF. The CDR3 nucleotides are TGTGCCAGCAGTTTCTGGGACAGGGTCTACGAGCAGTACTTC. This chain connects TRBV12-3 or TRBV12-4 to TRBJ2-7; 9 nucleotides line up with TRBD1. J was trimmed by 3 bases and V by 3 bases; bases with no gene match: 3. This CDR3 is 14 amino acids long.

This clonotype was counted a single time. The CDR3 nucleotides are TGCGCCAGCAGCTTGGGACAGCTAATGGATACGCAGTATTTT. It codes for CASSLGQLMDTQYF. V is TRBV5-1 and J is TRBJ2-3, with a possible D match to TRBD1 (5 bases). Trimming removed 0 bases at V and 6 bases at J, with 11 bases between. Germline V CDR1 and CDR2: SGHRS, YFSETQ. This CDR3 contains 14 residues.

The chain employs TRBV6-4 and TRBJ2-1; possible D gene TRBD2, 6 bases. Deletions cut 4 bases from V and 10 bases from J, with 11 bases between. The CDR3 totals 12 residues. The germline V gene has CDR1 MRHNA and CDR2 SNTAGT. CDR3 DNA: TGTGCCAGCAGTGCGGACTATGGGGAGCAGTTCTTC. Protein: CASSADYGEQFF.

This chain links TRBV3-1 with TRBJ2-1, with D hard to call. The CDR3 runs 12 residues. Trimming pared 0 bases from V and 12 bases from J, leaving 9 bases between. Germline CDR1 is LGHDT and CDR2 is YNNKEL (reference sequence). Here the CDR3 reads CASSQDSPGQFF. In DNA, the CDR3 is TGTGCCAGCAGCCAAGATTCTCCAGGGCAGTTCTTC.

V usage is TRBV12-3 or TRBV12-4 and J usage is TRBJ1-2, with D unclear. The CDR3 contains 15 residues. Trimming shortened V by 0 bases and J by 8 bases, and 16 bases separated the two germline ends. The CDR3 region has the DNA TGTGCCAGCAGTTTAGCACTAGCCCCGGCCAGGGGCTACACCTTC. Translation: CASSLALAPARGYTF.

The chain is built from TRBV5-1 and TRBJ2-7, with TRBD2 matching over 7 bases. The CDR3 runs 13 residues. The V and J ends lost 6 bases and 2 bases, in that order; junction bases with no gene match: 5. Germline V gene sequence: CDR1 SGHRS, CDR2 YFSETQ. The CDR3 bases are TGCGCCAGCACACGGGGGGAAGCCTACGAGCAGTACTTC. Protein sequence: CASTRGEAYEQYF.

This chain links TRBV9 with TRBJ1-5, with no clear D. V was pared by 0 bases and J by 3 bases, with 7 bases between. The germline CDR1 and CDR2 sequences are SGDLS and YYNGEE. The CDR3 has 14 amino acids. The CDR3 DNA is TGTGCCAGCAGCGTAGACGCGGTCAATCAGCCCCAGCATTTT. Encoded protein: CASSVDAVNQPQHF.

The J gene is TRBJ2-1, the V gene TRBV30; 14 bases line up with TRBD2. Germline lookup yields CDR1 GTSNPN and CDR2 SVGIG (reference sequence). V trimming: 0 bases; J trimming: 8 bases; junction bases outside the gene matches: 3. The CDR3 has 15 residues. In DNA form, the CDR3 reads TGTGCCTGGAGTGTAGGGACTAGCGGGAGTGATGAGCAGTTCTTC. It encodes CAWSVGTSGSDEQFF.

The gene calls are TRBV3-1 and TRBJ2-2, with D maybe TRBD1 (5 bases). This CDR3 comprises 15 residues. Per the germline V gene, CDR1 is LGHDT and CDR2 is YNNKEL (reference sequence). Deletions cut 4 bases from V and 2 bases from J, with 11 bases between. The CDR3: CASSLLRGNTGELFF. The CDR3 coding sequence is TGTGCCAGCAGCCTCCTAAGGGGAAACACCGGGGAGCTGTTTTTT.

The CDR3 protein is CASSDEIQTEAFF. CDR3 DNA sequence: TGTGCCAGCAGTGATGAGATCCAAACTGAAGCTTTCTTT. V usage is TRBV2 and J usage is TRBJ1-1; no firm D call. V was trimmed by 3 bases and J by 5 bases, leaving 10 bases between them. The CDR3 sequence is 13 residues long. Germline CDR1 and CDR2: SNHLY and FYNNEI. Full variable domain (outside the CDR3, taken from reference TRBV2 and TRBJ1-1): EPEVTQTPSHQVTQMGQEVILRCVPISNHLYFYWYRQILGQKVEFLVSFYNNEISEKSEIFDDQFSVERPDGSNFTLKIRSTKLEDSAMYFCASSDEIQTEAFFGQGTRLTVV.

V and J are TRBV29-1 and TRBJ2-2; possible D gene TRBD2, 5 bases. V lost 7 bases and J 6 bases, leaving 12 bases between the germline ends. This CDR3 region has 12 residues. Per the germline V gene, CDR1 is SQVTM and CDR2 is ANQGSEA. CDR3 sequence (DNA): TGCAGCGCCGCTGACTATCCCGGGGAGCTGTTTTTT. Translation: CSAADYPGELFF.

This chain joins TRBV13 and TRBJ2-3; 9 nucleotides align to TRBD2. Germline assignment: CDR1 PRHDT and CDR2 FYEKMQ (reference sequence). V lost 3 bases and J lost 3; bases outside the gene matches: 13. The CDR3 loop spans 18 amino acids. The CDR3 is CASSLAAGGLRLTDTQYF. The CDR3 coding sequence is TGTGCCAGCAGCTTGGCAGCGGGAGGCCTCAGATTAACAGATACGCAGTATTTT.

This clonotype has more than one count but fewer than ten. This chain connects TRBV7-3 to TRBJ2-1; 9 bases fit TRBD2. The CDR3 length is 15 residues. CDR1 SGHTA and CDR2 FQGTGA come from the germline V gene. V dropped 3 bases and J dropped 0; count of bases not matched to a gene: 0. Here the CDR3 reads CASSLGLASYNEQFF. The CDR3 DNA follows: TGTGCCAGCAGCTTGGGACTAGCCTCCTACAATGAGCAGTTCTTC.

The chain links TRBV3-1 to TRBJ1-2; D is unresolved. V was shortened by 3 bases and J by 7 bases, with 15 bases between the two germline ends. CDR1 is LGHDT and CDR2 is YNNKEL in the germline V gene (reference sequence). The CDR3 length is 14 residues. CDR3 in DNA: TGTGCCAGCAGCCACTCAAGCTGGGGTTCTGGCTACACCTTC. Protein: CASSHSSWGSGYTF.

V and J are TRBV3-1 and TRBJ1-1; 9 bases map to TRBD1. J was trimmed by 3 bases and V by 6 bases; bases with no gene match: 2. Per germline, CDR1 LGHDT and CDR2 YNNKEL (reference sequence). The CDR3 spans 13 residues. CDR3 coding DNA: TGTGCCAGCAGGGACAGGGGAGACACTGAAGCTTTCTTT. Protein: CASRDRGDTEAFF.

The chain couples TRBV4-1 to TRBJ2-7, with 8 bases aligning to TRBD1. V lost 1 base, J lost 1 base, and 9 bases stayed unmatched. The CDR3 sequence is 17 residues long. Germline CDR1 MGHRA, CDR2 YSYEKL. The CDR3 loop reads CASSQVPGRTGSYEQYF. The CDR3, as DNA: TGCGCCAGCAGCCAAGTTCCGGGGAGGACAGGGTCCTACGAGCAGTACTTC.

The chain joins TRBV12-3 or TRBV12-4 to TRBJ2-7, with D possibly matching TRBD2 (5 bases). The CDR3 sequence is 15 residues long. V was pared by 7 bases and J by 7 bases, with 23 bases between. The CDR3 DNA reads TGTGCCAGCACCCTGGCCGGGGTCCCGCCAGTGGAGCAGTACTTC. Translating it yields CASTLAGVPPVEQYF.